The sequence of this T cell receptor (beta chain) was determined in a study of T cells expressing NK-cell markers. Across the study: Repertoire data for TCR beta were derived from sorted T cells (CD3+CD56+NKG2C+, CD3+CD56+NKG2C- and CD3+CD56-NKG2C+). Out of eight donors sequenced, seven tested HCMV-seropositive and the remaining one seronegative.

The CDR3 runs 15 residues. Per germline, CDR1 SGHTA and CDR2 FQGNSA. The authors generated TCR beta cDNA through 5'RACE template switching with UMIs. TCRdb reprocessed the 5' RACE reads, with one entry per CDR3 protein and no DNA. Found here are about 400,000 distinct CDR3 sequences; the top ten clones hold about 10%. This chain links TRBV7-2 with TRBJ2-5; TCRdb designates TRBD2, a call that cannot be tested without DNA. The sequencing sample was made of blood T cells: a sorted CD56 or NKG2C T cell subset, CD4+ or CD8+ T cells, or bulk PBMC T cells (not recorded which). This clonotype was obtained from a woman aged 50 to 65 in good health. CDR3 protein: CASSLDGREGETQYF.